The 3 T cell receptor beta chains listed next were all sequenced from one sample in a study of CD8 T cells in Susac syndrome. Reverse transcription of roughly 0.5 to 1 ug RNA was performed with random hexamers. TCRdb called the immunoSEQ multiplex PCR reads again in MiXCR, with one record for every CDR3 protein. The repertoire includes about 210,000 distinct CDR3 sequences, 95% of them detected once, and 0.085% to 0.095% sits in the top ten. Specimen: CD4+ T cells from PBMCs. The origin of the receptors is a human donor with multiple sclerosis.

The CDR3 region has the DNA TGTGCCACCAGTGATGGCAGGGCCGAGAGCTACAATGAGCAGTTCTTC. This gives the protein CATSDGRAESYNEQFF. This chain links TRBV24-1 with TRBJ2-1; TRBD1 might be the D (5 bases). Trimming stripped 3 bases from V and 3 bases from J, with 14 bases between. The CDR3 is 16 residues long. From germline, CDR1 is KGHDR and CDR2 SFDVKD.

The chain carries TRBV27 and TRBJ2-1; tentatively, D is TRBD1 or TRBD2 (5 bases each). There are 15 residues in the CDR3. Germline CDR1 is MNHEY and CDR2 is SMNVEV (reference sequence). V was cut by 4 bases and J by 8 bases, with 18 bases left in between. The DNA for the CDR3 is TGTGCCAGCAGTTCCGGGACGGTCCCTCGGGATGAGCAGTTCTTC. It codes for CASSSGTVPRDEQFF.

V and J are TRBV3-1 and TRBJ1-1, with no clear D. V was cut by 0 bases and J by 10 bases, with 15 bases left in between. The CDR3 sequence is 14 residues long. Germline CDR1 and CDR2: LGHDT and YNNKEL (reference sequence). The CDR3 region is CASSQDLGALAAFF. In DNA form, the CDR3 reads TGTGCCAGCAGCCAAGATTTGGGCGCCCTGGCAGCTTTCTTT.